This is a list of T cell receptor beta chains from one sample in a study of blood T cell repertoires in COVID-19. The repertoire was sequenced with immunoSEQ multiplex PCR; TCRdb's copy has only in-frame clones and lacks some. The sample includes under 100,000 clones, about nine tenths of them seen just once. Sequenced: peripheral blood. The receptor set was obtained from a human donor in a cohort sampled during active COVID-19. The CDR3 runs from the conserved cysteine through the conserved F or W. A D gene is named only where the DNA matches it firmly.

>TRBJ2-2|.|TRBV3-1/TRBV3-2
CASSETGELFF
>TRBJ1-2|.|TRBV28
CASSGVWEAFYGYTF
>TRBJ2-7|TRBD2|TRBV5-6
CASSWGGYEQYF
>TRBJ1-2|TRBD1|TRBV14
CASSLRTGDGYTF
>TRBJ1-1|.|TRBV27
CASRMTAYTEAFF
>TRBJ2-3|TRBD2|TRBV7-3
CASSTLAGGTDTQYF
>TRBJ2-1|TRBD2|TRBV7-3
CASSLGLGGSPDEQFF
>TRBJ2-7|.|TRBV3-1/TRBV3-2
CASSQDVQGSAYF
>TRBJ1-2|.|TRBV27
CASTRGRDYGYTF
>TRBJ2-1|TRBD2|TRBV19
CASSILAGSRDEQFF
>TRBJ2-1|.|TRBV6-1
CASSENPITSNEQFF
>TRBJ2-7|TRBD2|TRBV28
CASSLGIAGGDEQYF
>TRBJ1-6|TRBD1|TRBV7-3
CASSPTGQQNSPLHF
>TRBJ1-3|TRBD1|TRBV7-8
CASSLDPGQPSGNTIYF
>TRBJ2-7|.|TRBV28
CASSLGRVRHEQYF
>TRBJ2-3|.|TRBV10-2
CASSSQGSTDTQYF
>TRBJ1-1|.|TRBV28
CASKQAIAAAFF
>TRBJ2-1|TRBD1|TRBV7-3
CASSGRGPSSYNEQFF
>TRBJ2-2|TRBD2|TRBV27
CASSAGLAGVGELFF
>TRBJ2-2|TRBD2|TRBV3-1/TRBV3-2
CASSQVVVAGNTGELFF
>TRBJ2-5|TRBD2|TRBV5-1
CASSPSTSGSFGQETQYF
>TRBJ2-1|.|TRBV2
CASTQGTGNEQFF
>TRBJ2-3|TRBD2|TRBV3-1/TRBV3-2
CASSQERSTSERTDTQYF
>TRBJ2-1|TRBD2|TRBV27
CASSLNRLAGAYNEQFF
>TRBJ1-1|.|TRBV6-5
CASRWTPIADTEAFF
>TRBJ1-2|TRBD1|TRBV5-1
CASSLDLGGIEGYTF
>TRBJ2-7|TRBD2|TRBV28
CASSPSYQRGQYF
>TRBJ2-2|.|TRBV24-1
CATSDLTGPLGELFF
>TRBJ1-1|TRBD1|TRBV2
CASRPTGGNTEAFF
>TRBJ1-6|TRBD1|TRBV9
CASSVAPAGGDSPLHF
>TRBJ1-1|.|TRBV14
CASSQDIEAFF
>TRBJ2-4|TRBD2|TRBV3-1/TRBV3-2
CASSHQALAAKNIQYF
>TRBJ1-1|.|TRBV30
CAWSVLHPNTEAFF
>TRBJ2-1|TRBD2|TRBV6-2/TRBV6-3
CASSYLASGSGLNEQFF
>TRBJ1-4|.|TRBV27
CASSPQGQREKLFF
>TRBJ1-1|TRBD1|TRBV5-1
CASRLYLQGARGWSEAFF
>TRBJ2-5|.|TRBV27
CASSFFSGTLRSQYF
>TRBJ1-1|TRBD1|TRBV4-2
CASSQVGTAAEAFF
>TRBJ2-1|.|TRBV5-1
CASSLARDRYNEQFF
>TRBJ1-2|TRBD1|TRBV5-4
CASSWGQGAGGYTF
>TRBJ2-7|.|TRBV5-4
CASSLAGYAGQTYEQYF
>TRBJ2-5|TRBD1|TRBV5-8
CASSLGPGQGQETQYF
>TRBJ1-6|.|TRBV6-5
CASSYDLGGSPLHF
>TRBJ1-1|.|TRBV6-5
CASTPQARVNTEAFF
>TRBJ2-7|.|TRBV5-4
CASSGDRSYEQYF
>TRBJ2-7|.|TRBV7-9
CASSLAGAREGEQYF
>TRBJ2-7|TRBD2|TRBV30
CAWELTSGNEQYF
>TRBJ2-5|TRBD2|TRBV14
CASSSPGLAGSRAQYF
>TRBJ2-1|.|TRBV5-1
CASSSYRDEQFF
>TRBJ1-1|TRBD1|TRBV3-1/TRBV3-2
CASSQRTGSRTEAFF
>TRBJ1-2|TRBD1|TRBV11-2
CASSRGGQGRSGYTF
>TRBJ1-1|TRBD1|TRBV7-9
CASSLDRGPVDTEAFF
>TRBJ2-1|TRBD2|TRBV2
CASSDGLASYEQFF
>TRBJ2-2|.|TRBV2
CASSESPGTGELFF
>TRBJ2-7|TRBD2|TRBV18
CASSTSGSIGREQYF
>TRBJ2-5|TRBD2|TRBV5-1
CASSYQAGRAQETQYF
>TRBJ2-2|.|TRBV2
CASTGTPSNTGELFF
>TRBJ1-2|.|TRBV27
CASSLGPGFGYTF